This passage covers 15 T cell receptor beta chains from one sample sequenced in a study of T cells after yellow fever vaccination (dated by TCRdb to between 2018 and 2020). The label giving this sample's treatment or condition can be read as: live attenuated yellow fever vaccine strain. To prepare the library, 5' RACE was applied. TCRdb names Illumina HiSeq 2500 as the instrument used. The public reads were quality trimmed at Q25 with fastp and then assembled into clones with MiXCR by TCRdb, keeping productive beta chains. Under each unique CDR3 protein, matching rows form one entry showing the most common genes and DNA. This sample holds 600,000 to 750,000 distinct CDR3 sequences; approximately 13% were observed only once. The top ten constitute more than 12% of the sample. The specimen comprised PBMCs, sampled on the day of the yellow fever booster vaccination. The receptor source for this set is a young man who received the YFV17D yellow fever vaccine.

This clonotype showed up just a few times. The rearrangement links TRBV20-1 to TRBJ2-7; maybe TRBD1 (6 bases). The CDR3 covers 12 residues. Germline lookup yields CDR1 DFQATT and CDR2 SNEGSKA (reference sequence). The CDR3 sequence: CSQLLGHNEQYF. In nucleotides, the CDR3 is TGCAGCCAGCTTTTGGGACACAACGAGCAGTACTTC.

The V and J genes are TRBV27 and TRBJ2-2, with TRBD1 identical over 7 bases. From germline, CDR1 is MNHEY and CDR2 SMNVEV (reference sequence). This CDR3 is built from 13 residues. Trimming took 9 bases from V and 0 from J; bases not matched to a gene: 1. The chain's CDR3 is CASGTANTGELFF. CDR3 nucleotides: TGTGCCAGTGGGACAGCGAACACCGGGGAGCTGTTTTTT.

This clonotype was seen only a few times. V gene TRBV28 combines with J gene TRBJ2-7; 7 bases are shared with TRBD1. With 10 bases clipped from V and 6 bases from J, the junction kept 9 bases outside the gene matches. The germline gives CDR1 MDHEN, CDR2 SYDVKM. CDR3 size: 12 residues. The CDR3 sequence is CATRDSVIEQYF. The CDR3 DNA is TGTGCCACAAGGGACAGCGTAATCGAGCAGTACTTC.

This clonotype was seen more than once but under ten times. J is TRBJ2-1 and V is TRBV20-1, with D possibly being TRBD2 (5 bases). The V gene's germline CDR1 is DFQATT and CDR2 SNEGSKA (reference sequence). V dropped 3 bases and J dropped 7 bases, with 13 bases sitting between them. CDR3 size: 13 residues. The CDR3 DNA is TGCAGTGCTAGTGAGGGCCTGTTGAATGAGCAGTTCTTC. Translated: CSASEGLLNEQFF.

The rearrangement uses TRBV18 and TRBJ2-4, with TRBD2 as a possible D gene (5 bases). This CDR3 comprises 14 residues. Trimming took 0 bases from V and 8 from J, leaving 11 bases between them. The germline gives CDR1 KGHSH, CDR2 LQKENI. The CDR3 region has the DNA TGTGCCAGCTCACCACCCCAAGGAGGTCACATTCAGTACTTC. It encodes CASSPPQGGHIQYF.

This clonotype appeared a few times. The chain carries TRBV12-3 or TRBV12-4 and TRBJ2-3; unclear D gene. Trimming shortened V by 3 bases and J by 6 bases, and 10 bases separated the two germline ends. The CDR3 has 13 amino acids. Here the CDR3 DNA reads TGTGCCAGCAGTTTTAGAAGAACGGATACGCAGTATTTT. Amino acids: CASSFRRTDTQYF.

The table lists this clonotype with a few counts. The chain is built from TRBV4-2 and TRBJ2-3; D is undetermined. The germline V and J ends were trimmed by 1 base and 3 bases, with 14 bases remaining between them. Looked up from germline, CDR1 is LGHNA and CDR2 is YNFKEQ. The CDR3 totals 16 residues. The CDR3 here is CASSQGLAPQTDTQYF. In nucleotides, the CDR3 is TGTGCCAGCAGCCAAGGCCTGGCGCCTCAAACAGATACGCAGTATTTT.

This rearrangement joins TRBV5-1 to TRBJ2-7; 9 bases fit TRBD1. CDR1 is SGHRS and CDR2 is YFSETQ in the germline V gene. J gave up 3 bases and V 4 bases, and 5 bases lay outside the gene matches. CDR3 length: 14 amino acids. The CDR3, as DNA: TGCGCCAGCAGCATAGGACAGGGGAACTACGAGCAGTACTTC. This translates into CASSIGQGNYEQYF.

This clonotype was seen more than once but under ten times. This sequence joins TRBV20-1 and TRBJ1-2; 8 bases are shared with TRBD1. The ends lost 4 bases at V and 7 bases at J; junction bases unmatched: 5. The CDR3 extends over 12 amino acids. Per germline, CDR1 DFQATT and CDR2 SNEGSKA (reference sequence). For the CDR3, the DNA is TGCAGTGCTACCCGGACAGGGTTTGGCTACACCTTC. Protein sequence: CSATRTGFGYTF.

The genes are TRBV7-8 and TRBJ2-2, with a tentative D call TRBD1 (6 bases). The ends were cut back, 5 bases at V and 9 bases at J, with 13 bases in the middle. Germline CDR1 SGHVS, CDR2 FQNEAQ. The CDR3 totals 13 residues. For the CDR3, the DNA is TGTGCCAGCAGCCCTACAGGGTCCAGGGAGCTGTTTTTT. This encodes CASSPTGSRELFF.

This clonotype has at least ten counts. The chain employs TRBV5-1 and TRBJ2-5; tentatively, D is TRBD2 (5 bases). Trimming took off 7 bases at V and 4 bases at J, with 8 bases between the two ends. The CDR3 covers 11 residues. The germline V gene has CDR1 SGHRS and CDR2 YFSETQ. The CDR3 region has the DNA TGCGCCAGCCCGAGCGGAGAGACCCAGTACTTC. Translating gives CASPSGETQYF.

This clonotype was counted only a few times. CDR3 sequence reads: CSARDLQGSYEQYF. In DNA, the CDR3 is TGCAGTGCTAGAGATTTGCAGGGTTCATACGAGCAGTACTTC. The rearrangement joins TRBV20-1 to TRBJ2-7, with D tentatively TRBD1 (5 bases). Germline-derived CDR1 and CDR2 are DFQATT and SNEGSKA (reference sequence). Trimming stripped 0 bases from V and 4 bases from J, with 13 bases between. This CDR3 has 14 amino acids.

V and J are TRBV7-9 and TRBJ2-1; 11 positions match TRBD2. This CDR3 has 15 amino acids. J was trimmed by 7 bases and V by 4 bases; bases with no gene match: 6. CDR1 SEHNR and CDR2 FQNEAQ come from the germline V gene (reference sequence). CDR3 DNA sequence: TGTGCCAGCAGCTCGGCCGGGACTAGCGGTAATGAGCAGTTCTTC. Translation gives CASSSAGTSGNEQFF.

The CDR3 DNA reads TGTGCCAGCAGCGACCGGTTAGGGGCTGAAGCTTTCTTT. This codes for CASSDRLGAEAFF. The rearrangement links TRBV7-8 to TRBJ1-1, with TRBD1 as a possible D gene (5 bases). The CDR3 loop spans 13 amino acids. The V gene's germline CDR1 is SGHVS and CDR2 FQNEAQ. V shed 5 bases and J shed 6 bases, with 13 bases lying between them.

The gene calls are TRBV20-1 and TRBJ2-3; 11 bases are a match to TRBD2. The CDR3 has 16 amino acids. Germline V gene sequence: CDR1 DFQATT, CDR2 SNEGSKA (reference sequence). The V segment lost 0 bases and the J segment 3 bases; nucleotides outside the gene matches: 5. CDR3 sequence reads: CSARDRPSGRTDTQYF. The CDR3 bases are TGCAGTGCTAGAGATAGGCCTAGCGGGAGGACAGATACGCAGTATTTT.